This T cell receptor beta chain was found in a study of T cells in Graves' hyperthyroidism and ophthalmopathy. In making diagnoses, clinical symptoms, serum thyroxine and TRAb, thyroid ultrasound and orbital computed tomography were all used. General study results and limits: The model made its ophthalmopathy prediction, and onset followed a median approximately 6 months later. Most thyroid clonotypes expanded above 0.001 were also detected in blood.

Researchers amplified the TCR beta CDR3 regions from RNA transcripts. TCR CDR3 regions were first amplified by RT-PCR with HTBI primers. In TCRdb, the multiplex PCR reads were re-called with MiXCR into one record per CDR3 protein. The sample yields over 450,000 distinct CDR3 sequences, about a sixth seen once. This clonotype was counted many times. No antigen is known for it. The clonotype was recovered from a woman aged 18-30 years with Graves' ophthalmopathy. The material sequenced was blood.

The CDR3 DNA sequence: TGTGCCAGCAGCTTCATCCGAGGCACTGAAGCTTTCTTT. Translation: CASSFIRGTEAFF. The gene calls are TRBV7-3 and TRBJ1-1, with D unresolved. The CDR3 has 13 amino acids. Germline loops: CDR1 SGHTA, CDR2 FQGTGA. V lost 3 bases, J lost 4 bases, and 9 bases lay in between.